Each of the 14 T cell receptor beta chains below was sequenced from the same sample in a study of regulatory T cells in long-lasting Graves disease. As for time point: newly diagnosed GD, antithyroid drugs for less than 3 months. There was RNA extracted from PBMCs, and the TCR library was made from it. Library construction for TCR beta used iRepertoire HTBI primers and Arm-PCR of CDR3 regions. TCRdb re-analysed the multiplex PCR reads in MiXCR, keeping a single row per CDR3 protein. The sample includes 400,000 to 450,000 distinct CDR3 sequences, 14% to 15% of them seen just once. These data also featured in a second study, about T cells in Graves' hyperthyroidism and ophthalmopathy.

The specimen comprised peripheral blood mononuclear cells (PBMCs), sampled at new diagnosis, from a patient treated with antithyroid drugs. Receptors originate from a woman in her twenties or thirties with Graves disease.

Ten or more counts support this clonotype. The gene calls are TRBV12-3 or TRBV12-4 and TRBJ2-1, with a weak D call TRBD1 (6 bases). The CDR3 contains 13 residues. Trimming removed 1 base from V and 7 bases from J, with 8 bases in between. The CDR3 bases are TGTGCCAGCAGTTTAGAGGGGGAGAATGAGCAGTTCTTC. Translation gives CASSLEGENEQFF.

At least ten counts were recorded for this clonotype. The rearrangement joins TRBV11-2 to TRBJ2-2, with unresolved D. The V end lost 5 bases, the J end lost 8 bases, and 12 bases lay between the germline ends. The CDR3 runs to 13 residues. CDR1 and CDR2 (germline): SGHAT, FQNNGV. CDR3 region: CASSLIKNGELFF. The DNA for the CDR3 is TGTGCCAGCAGCCTTATCAAGAATGGGGAGCTGTTTTTT. Full variable domain (rest looked up from reference TRBV11-2 and TRBJ2-2): EAGVAQSPRYKIIEKRQSVAFWCNPISGHATLYWYQQILGQGPKLLIQFQNNGVVDDSQLPKDRFSAERLKGVDSTLKIQPAKLEDSAVYLCASSLIKNGELFFGEGSRLTVL.

This clonotype occurred a few times. The DNA of the CDR3 is TGCAGTGCTAGACAGGGGGTAGAGGAGCAGTTCTTC. Translation: CSARQGVEEQFF. This sequence joins TRBV20-1 and TRBJ2-1; 7 bases align to TRBD1. The germline V gene encodes CDR1 DFQATT and CDR2 SNEGSKA (reference sequence). V gave up 2 bases and J gave up 10 bases; unmatched junction bases: 5. CDR3 size: 12 residues.

This chain joins TRBV24-1 and TRBJ2-4; TRBD2 is a possible D gene (6 bases). V lost 8 bases to trimming and J lost 3 bases, with 19 bases between them. The CDR3 is made up of 16 amino acids. Germline CDR1 is KGHDR and CDR2 is SFDVKD. Here the CDR3 reads CATTGVGGVDKNIQYF. The CDR3 region has the DNA TGTGCCACCACGGGAGTAGGAGGGGTGGACAAAAACATTCAGTACTTC.

In this sample, this clonotype turned up a few times. The chain combines TRBV7-3 with TRBJ2-3; maybe TRBD2 (6 bases). The CDR3 extends over 19 amino acids. Trimming removed 4 bases from V and 2 bases from J, with 25 bases in between. The germline V gene encodes CDR1 SGHTA and CDR2 FQGTGA. CDR3 loop: CASSSYHPGSLPPTDTQYF. In DNA, the CDR3 is TGTGCCAGCAGCTCCTATCATCCCGGGAGCCTCCCCCCCACAGATACGCAGTATTTT.

As concerns this clonotype: A much larger clone is a single base away; this may be a read error. The genes are TRBV3-1 and TRBJ2-7; 13 bases fit TRBD2. Germline V gives CDR1 LGHDT, CDR2 YNNKEL (reference sequence). The CDR3 consists of 16 residues. J was trimmed by 7 bases and V by 5 bases; bases with no gene match: 11. CDR3 in amino acids: CASSIRLAGGGDEQYF. Here the CDR3 DNA reads TGTGCCAGCAGCATACGACTAGCGGGAGGAGGGGATGAGCAGTACTTC.

This clonotype showed up many times. The chain links TRBV11-1 to TRBJ2-3, with D perhaps TRBD1 or TRBD2 (5 bases each). Trimming cost V 7 bases and J 8 bases, with 19 bases left between them. The germline gives CDR1 SGHAT, CDR2 FQDESV (reference sequence). The length of the CDR3 is 14 residues. CDR3 loop: CASIEGGGKSTQYF. As DNA, the CDR3 is TGTGCCAGCATTGAGGGTGGGGGTAAAAGTACGCAGTATTTT. Filled out from reference TRBV11-1 and TRBJ2-3, the complete variable domain reads EAEVAQSPRYKITEKSQAVAFWCDPISGHATLYWYRQILGQGPELLVQFQDESVVDDSQLPKDRFSAERLKGVDSTLKIQPAELGDSAMYLCASIEGGGKSTQYFGPGTRLTVL.

The table lists this clonotype with many counts. V and J are TRBV15 and TRBJ1-1, with D uncertain. The CDR3 is 13 amino acids. Germline CDR1 and CDR2: LNHNV and YYDKDF (reference sequence). Between the trimmed V and J ends, which lost 1 base and 3 bases, there was a span of 6 bases. CDR3 DNA: TGTGCCACCAGCAGAGCCCGGGACACTGAAGCTTTCTTT. Translated: CATSRARDTEAFF. Based on the CDR3 plus reference TRBV15 and TRBJ1-1, the full variable domain is DAMVIQNPRYQVTQFGKPVTLSCSQTLNHNVMYWYQQKSSQAPKLLFHYYDKDFNNEADTPDNFQSRRPNTSFCFLDIRSPGLGDTAMYLCATSRARDTEAFFGQGTRLTVV.

V and J are TRBV29-1 and TRBJ2-4; the match to TRBD1 covers 8 bases. The junction had 7 bases not matched to a gene; V was cut back by 6 bases and J by 6 bases. Looked up from germline, CDR1 is SQVTM and CDR2 is ANQGSEA. There are 13 residues in the CDR3. CDR3 residues: CSVPTGGGNIQYF. The DNA for the CDR3 is TGCAGCGTCCCAACAGGGGGAGGAAACATTCAGTACTTC.

V gene TRBV5-1 combines with J gene TRBJ2-2; 10 bases are shared with TRBD2. The CDR3 totals 18 residues. Germline CDR1 SGHRS, CDR2 YFSETQ. The V gene end was trimmed by 2 bases and the J gene end by 1 base; junction bases not matched to a gene: 8. The CDR3 DNA is TGCGCCAGCAGCTTCATAACCACTAGCGGGATGAACACCGGGGAGCTGTTTTTT. Translating gives CASSFITTSGMNTGELFF.

This clonotype was counted many times. This chain joins TRBV5-1 and TRBJ2-1, with 9 bases that match TRBD2. With V trimmed by 0 bases and J by 4 bases, 5 bases remained unmatched. The length of the CDR3 is 16 residues. Germline-derived CDR1 and CDR2 are SGHRS and YFSETQ. CDR3 in amino acids: CASSLAGREGYNEQFF. In DNA form, the CDR3 reads TGCGCCAGCAGCTTGGCTGGGCGGGAGGGGTACAATGAGCAGTTCTTC.

The gene calls are TRBV9 and TRBJ2-3, with 9 nucleotides matching TRBD2. V shed 0 bases and J 2 bases; nucleotides not matched to a gene: 4. Germline CDR1 SGDLS, CDR2 YYNGEE. The CDR3 covers 16 residues. CDR3 loop: CASSVGGGRDTDTQYF. CDR3 coding DNA: TGTGCCAGCAGCGTAGGAGGCGGGAGGGACACAGATACGCAGTATTTT.

This clonotype was seen at least ten times. The chain carries TRBV29-1 and TRBJ1-2; D is ambiguous. Per germline, CDR1 SQVTM and CDR2 ANQGSEA. The CDR3 extends over 12 amino acids. V shed 8 bases and J shed 8 bases, with 18 bases lying between them. The DNA of the CDR3 is TGCAGCTGCAGCCCGGGAGGCGGGGGCTACACCTTC. Translating it yields CSCSPGGGGYTF.

In this sample, this clonotype turned up many times. The chain employs TRBV5-1 and TRBJ2-7; 7 nucleotides align to TRBD1. This CDR3 comprises 14 residues. The germline gives CDR1 SGHRS, CDR2 YFSETQ. J was trimmed by 3 bases and V by 3 bases; bases with no gene match: 6. The CDR3 region has the DNA TGCGCCAGCAGCTCGTCCGGGACAGACTACGAGCAGTACTTC. Translated, it gives CASSSSGTDYEQYF. Using reference TRBV5-1 and TRBJ2-7 for the parts outside the CDR3, the full variable domain is KAGVTQTPRYLIKTRGQQVTLSCSPISGHRSVSWYQQTPGQGLQFLFEYFSETQRNKGNFPGRFSGRQFSNSRSEMNVSTLELGDSALYLCASSSSGTDYEQYFGPGTRLTVT.